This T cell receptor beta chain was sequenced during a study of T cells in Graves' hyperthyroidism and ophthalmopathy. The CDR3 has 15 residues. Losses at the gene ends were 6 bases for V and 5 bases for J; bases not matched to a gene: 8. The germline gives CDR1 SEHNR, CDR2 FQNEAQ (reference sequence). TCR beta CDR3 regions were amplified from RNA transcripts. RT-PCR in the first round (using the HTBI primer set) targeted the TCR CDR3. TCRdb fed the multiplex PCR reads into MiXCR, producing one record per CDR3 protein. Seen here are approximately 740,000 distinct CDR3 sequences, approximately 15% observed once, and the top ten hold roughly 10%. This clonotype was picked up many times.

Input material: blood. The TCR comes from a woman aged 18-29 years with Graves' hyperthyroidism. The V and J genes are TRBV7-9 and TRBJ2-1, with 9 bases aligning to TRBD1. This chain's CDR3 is CASRAGTGPDNEQFF. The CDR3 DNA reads TGTGCCAGCAGGGCCGGGACAGGGCCCGACAATGAGCAGTTCTTC.